This T cell receptor (beta chain) was sequenced in a study of blood T cell repertoires in COVID-19. Overall study: Acute and convalescent COVID-19 samples came from the United States, Italy and Spain. Sources were T cells, B-cell-depleted T cells, or PBMCs; the material itself was cDNA or gDNA.

As handled by the study authors: Researchers report that nucleated cell counts were estimated from reference gene primer amplification. Sequencing was performed with immunoSEQ multiplex PCR; in TCRdb, only in-frame clones are kept and a portion is missing. V and J calls plus clone size are reproduced from that table; the DNA served to infer D and trimming. The table has fewer than 300,000 clones, less than 90% seen once; the top ten hold 13%. Germline CDR1 is MDHEN and CDR2 is SYDVKM. Trimming cost V 5 bases and J 5 bases, with 21 bases left between them. This CDR3 spans 17 amino acids. Sequencing used peripheral blood. The sequence came from a human donor in a cohort sampled during active COVID-19. The V call is TRBV28, the J call TRBJ1-4; D gene unclear. The CDR3 region has the DNA TGTGCCAGCAGTCTAGACCCGCGACGTTTGCGAAATGAAAAACTGTTTTTT. Translated, it gives CASSLDPRRLRNEKLFF.